These 25 T cell receptor beta chains originate from one sample sequenced in a study of siplizumab effects on memory and regulatory T cells. Only in-frame clones appear in the TCRdb table, and some are missing; sequencing was by immunoSEQ multiplex PCR. The sample has roughly 82,000 clones, about nine tenths seen once; the top ten hold approximately 1.4%. The specimen sequenced was Tregs sorted from blood. These receptors were obtained from a human donor in good health.

The genes are TRBV29-1 and TRBJ1-2; 10 nucleotides line up with TRBD1. CDR1 is SQVTM, CDR2 ANQGSEA, per germline. The CDR3 loop spans 15 amino acids. The J segment lost 5 bases and the V segment lost 5 bases, leaving 11 bases of the junction unmatched. The CDR3 region is CSVPRRTGGAYGYTF. Written as DNA, the CDR3 is TGCAGCGTTCCCCGTCGGACAGGGGGGGCGTATGGCTACACCTTC.

The sample holds one count of this clone. V and J are TRBV18 and TRBJ2-1; D is perhaps TRBD1 (6 bases). Between the trimmed V and J ends, which lost 1 base and 11 bases, there was a span of 18 bases. Germline V lookup: CDR1 KGHSH, CDR2 LQKENI. The CDR3 extends over 15 amino acids. In DNA, the CDR3 is TGTGCCAGCTCACCACTGGCCAGGGGTACAAGTCAGCAGTTCTTC. Residues: CASSPLARGTSQQFF.

V and J are TRBV9 and TRBJ2-5; TRBD2 matches 11 bases. The CDR3 is made up of 15 amino acids. V lost 4 bases, J lost 2 bases, and 4 bases stayed unmatched. CDR1 is SGDLS and CDR2 is YYNGEE in the germline V gene. CDR3 sequence: CASSPRLAGQETQYF. The CDR3 region has the DNA TGTGCCAGCAGCCCCCGACTAGCGGGGCAAGAGACCCAGTACTTC. The full variable domain, completed using reference TRBV9 and TRBJ2-5, is DSGVTQTPKHLITATGQRVTLRCSPRSGDLSVYWYQQSLDQGLQFLIQYYNGEERAKGNILERFSAQQFPDLHSELNLSSLELGDSALYFCASSPRLAGQETQYFGPGTRLLVL.

V is TRBV7-2 and J is TRBJ2-3, with 9 bases identical to TRBD2. V was clipped by 7 bases and J by 4 bases; unmatched bases: 6. The CDR3 has 14 amino acids. The germline CDR1 and CDR2 sequences are SGHTA and FQGNSA. In DNA, the CDR3 is TGTGCCAGCACCCTTAGCGGGGGATCAGATACGCAGTATTTT. This gives the protein CASTLSGGSDTQYF.

This clone was found once. The J gene is TRBJ2-5, the V gene TRBV7-2, with a possible D match to TRBD1 (5 bases). The germline V gene encodes CDR1 SGHTA and CDR2 FQGNSA. Trimming left V 5 bases short and J 2 bases short, with 18 bases between. The CDR3 is made up of 16 amino acids. In DNA, the CDR3 is TGTGCCAGCAGCCGTAATTGGTACCGACAGCAAGAGACCCAGTACTTC. It codes for CASSRNWYRQQETQYF.

The CDR3 loop reads CASTAGTADEKLFF. Written as DNA, the CDR3 is TGTGCCAGCACCGCCGGGACAGCCGATGAAAAACTGTTTTTT. The chain has TRBV28 and TRBJ1-4, with 7 positions matching TRBD1. From germline, CDR1 is MDHEN and CDR2 SYDVKM. The CDR3 has 14 amino acids. V lost 7 bases and J lost 6; bases outside the gene matches: 8.

This chain links TRBV19 with TRBJ2-3; unclear D gene. The V gene's germline CDR1 is LNHDA and CDR2 SQIVND (reference sequence). The CDR3 spans 13 residues. The V and J ends lost 4 bases and 2 bases respectively, with 7 bases between them. The DNA of the CDR3 is TGTGCCAGTAGTAAGGGTTACACAGATACGCAGTATTTT. Translating it yields CASSKGYTDTQYF.

In its sample, this clone was seen once. The V gene is TRBV4-3, the J gene TRBJ2-3; TRBD2 aligns across 10 bases. The CDR3 has 15 residues. Trimming cost V 4 bases and J 1 base; bases outside gene matches: 2. CDR1 and CDR2 (germline): LGHNA, YSLEER. CDR3 in amino acids: CASSLGTSGTDTQYF. The CDR3 coding sequence is TGCGCCAGCAGCCTCGGGACTAGCGGCACAGATACGCAGTATTTT.

The gene calls are TRBV6-5 and TRBJ1-2; D possibly corresponds to TRBD1 (5 bases). The CDR3 is 14 residues long. Trimming left V 8 bases short and J 2 bases short, with 15 bases between. CDR1 MNHEY and CDR2 SVGAGI come from the germline V gene. This chain's CDR3 is CASWGGPGNYGYTF. In DNA, the CDR3 is TGTGCCAGCTGGGGTGGGCCAGGGAACTATGGCTACACCTTC.

The chain carries TRBV6-6 and TRBJ1-4, with a tentative D call TRBD1 (6 bases). V was shortened by 4 bases and J by 0 bases, with 9 bases between the two germline ends. Germline V gene sequence: CDR1 MNHNY, CDR2 SVGAGI (reference sequence). The CDR3 is 15 residues long. CDR3 nucleotide sequence: TGTGCCAGCAGTTCAGGACAGACAACTAATGAAAAACTGTTTTTT. This translates into CASSSGQTTNEKLFF.

The chain employs TRBV9 and TRBJ1-1; tentatively, D is TRBD1 (5 bases). This CDR3 spans 14 amino acids. Germline values: CDR1 SGDLS, CDR2 YYNGEE. V lost 1 base, J lost 6 bases, and 13 bases lay in between. The CDR3 region has the DNA TGTGCCAGCAGCGTACTATGGGTAGGGGCTGAAGCTTTCTTT. Its protein product is CASSVLWVGAEAFF.

The chain is built from TRBV27 and TRBJ2-3; no reliable D call. CDR3 length: 15 amino acids. Germline V lookup: CDR1 MNHEY, CDR2 SMNVEV (reference sequence). Trimming took 6 bases from V and 9 from J, leaving 22 bases between them. CDR3 nucleotides: TGTGCCAGCAGCCCCCAAAGCCTGGGCGTTGAAACGCAGTATTTT. It encodes CASSPQSLGVETQYF.

The chain employs TRBV4-2 and TRBJ2-6; no clear D gene. V was trimmed by 0 bases and J by 1 base, leaving 7 bases between them. Germline lookup yields CDR1 LGHNA and CDR2 YNFKEQ. The CDR3 consists of 16 residues. The CDR3 protein is CASSQDRNSGANVLTF. CDR3 DNA sequence: TGTGCCAGCAGCCAAGATCGGAATTCTGGGGCCAACGTCCTGACTTTC.

The chain links TRBV5-1 to TRBJ2-7; 7 bases are a match to TRBD2. Germline V gene data show CDR1 as SGHRS and CDR2 as YFSETQ. V trimming: 0 bases; J trimming: 3 bases; junction bases outside the gene matches: 6. CDR3 size: 15 residues. CDR3 sequence reads: CASSLGASGVYEQYF. The DNA for the CDR3 is TGCGCCAGCAGCTTGGGGGCCAGCGGGGTCTACGAGCAGTACTTC.

V gene TRBV6-6 combines with J gene TRBJ1-5; a possible D gene is TRBD1 (5 bases). This CDR3 has 14 amino acids. Trimming took 7 bases from V and 0 from J, leaving 10 bases between them. Germline V gene lookup returns CDR1 MNHNY and CDR2 SVGAGI (reference sequence). This CDR3 is CASTHRNSNQPQHF. The CDR3 DNA reads TGTGCCAGCACTCACAGGAATAGCAATCAGCCCCAGCATTTT.

The chain is built from TRBV18 and TRBJ2-3, with D tentatively TRBD2 (5 bases). CDR1 and CDR2 from the germline V gene are KGHSH and LQKENI. V lost 3 bases to trimming and J lost 2 bases, with 15 bases between them. CDR3 length equals 16 residues. The CDR3 protein is CASSPAAGENTDTQYF. CDR3 bases: TGTGCCAGCTCACCGGCGGCGGGTGAAAACACAGATACGCAGTATTTT.

This clone appeared a single time. The chain has TRBV29-1 and TRBJ1-2; unclear D gene. This CDR3 contains 12 residues. V shed 7 bases and J shed 0 bases, with 9 bases lying between them. Germline V CDR1 and CDR2: SQVTM, ANQGSEA. This CDR3 reads CSGGRANYGYTF. CDR3 nucleotide sequence: TGCAGCGGCGGGAGGGCTAACTATGGCTACACCTTC.

The rearrangement links TRBV6-5 to TRBJ2-2; 8 bases are shared with TRBD1. Germline V gene lookup returns CDR1 MNHEY and CDR2 SVGAGI. This CDR3 has 15 residues. Trimming took 5 bases from V and 1 from J; bases not matched to a gene: 3. The DNA for the CDR3 is TGTGCCAGCAGTCCTGGGACAGGGAACACCGGGGAGCTGTTTTTT. Amino acids: CASSPGTGNTGELFF.

A single count supports this clone. V usage is TRBV5-1 and J usage is TRBJ1-2; D is unclear. This CDR3 region has 12 residues. The V gene's germline CDR1 is SGHRS and CDR2 YFSETQ. Trimming took 0 bases from V and 5 from J, leaving 5 bases between them. DNA of the CDR3: TGCGCCAGCAGCTTGGTAGGGTATGGCTACACCTTC. It specifies CASSLVGYGYTF. Together with reference TRBV5-1 and TRBJ1-2, the CDR3 gives the full variable domain: KAGVTQTPRYLIKTRGQQVTLSCSPISGHRSVSWYQQTPGQGLQFLFEYFSETQRNKGNFPGRFSGRQFSNSRSEMNVSTLELGDSALYLCASSLVGYGYTFGSGTRLTVV.

This clone showed up just a few times. This chain uses TRBV7-2 with TRBJ1-6; D not certain. V was shortened by 3 bases and J by 10 bases, with 7 bases between the two germline ends. Germline CDR1 is SGHTA and CDR2 is FQGNSA. This CDR3 spans 12 amino acids. The CDR3 here is CASSFPRSPLHF. The CDR3 nucleotides read TGTGCCAGCAGCTTCCCCCGATCACCCCTCCACTTT.

The chain carries TRBV7-8 and TRBJ1-5; no reliable D call. CDR3 length: 14 residues. The germline V gene has CDR1 SGHVS and CDR2 FQNEAQ. Trimming pared 5 bases from V and 6 bases from J, leaving 14 bases between. The CDR3 region has the DNA TGTGCCAGCAGCCCACAGCCCGGGGTTCAGCCCCAGCATTTT. Translation gives CASSPQPGVQPQHF.

Notes on this clone: The conserved closing phenylalanine or tryptophan is absent in this CDR3, likely reflecting a read error. J is TRBJ1-2 and V is TRBV6-1; 7 nucleotides match TRBD1. Germline V gene data show CDR1 as MNHNS and CDR2 as SASEGT. After removal of 7 bases from V and 4 bases from J, the junction contained 12 bases not matched to a gene. This CDR3 is built from 15 residues. The CDR3 spells CASTAGWTGSYGYTY. As DNA, the CDR3 is TGTGCCAGCACCGCCGGCTGGACAGGAAGCTATGGCTACACCTAC.

As to this clone: One end of the junction varies from germline; a read error may be responsible. The rearrangement uses TRBV7-9 and TRBJ1-6; D is uncertain. Germline CDR1 and CDR2: SEHNR and FQNEAQ (reference sequence). CDR3 length: 15 amino acids. CDR3 amino acids: CASSLASVQNSPLHF. In nucleotides, the CDR3 is TGTGCCAGCAGCTTAGCGTCGGTTCAAAATTCTCCCCTCCACTTT.

The chain employs TRBV4-2 and TRBJ1-2, with TRBD1 identical over 8 bases. Germline trimming cut 0 bases from V and 0 bases from J; bases unmatched to any gene: 9. This CDR3 spans 18 amino acids. Germline V CDR1 and CDR2: LGHNA, YNFKEQ. The CDR3, as DNA: TGTGCCAGCAGCCAAGATGTTAGGACAGGGCCAACTAACTATGGCTACACCTTC. This gives the protein CASSQDVRTGPTNYGYTF.

The chain has TRBV7-8 and TRBJ1-2; TRBD1 matches at 8 bases. V lost 5 bases to trimming and J lost 4 bases; unmatched junction nucleotides: 3. This CDR3 has 13 amino acids. Germline V gives CDR1 SGHVS, CDR2 FQNEAQ. The CDR3 coding sequence is TGTGCCAGCAGCCCTGGGACAGGCTATGGCTACACCTTC. Translation gives CASSPGTGYGYTF. The full variable domain, rest sourced from reference TRBV7-8 and TRBJ1-2, is GAGVSQSPRYKVAKRGQDVALRCDPISGHVSLFWYQQALGQGPEFLTYFQNEAQLDKSGLPSDRFFAERPEGSVSTLKIQRTQQEDSAVYLCASSPGTGYGYTFGSGTRLTVV.